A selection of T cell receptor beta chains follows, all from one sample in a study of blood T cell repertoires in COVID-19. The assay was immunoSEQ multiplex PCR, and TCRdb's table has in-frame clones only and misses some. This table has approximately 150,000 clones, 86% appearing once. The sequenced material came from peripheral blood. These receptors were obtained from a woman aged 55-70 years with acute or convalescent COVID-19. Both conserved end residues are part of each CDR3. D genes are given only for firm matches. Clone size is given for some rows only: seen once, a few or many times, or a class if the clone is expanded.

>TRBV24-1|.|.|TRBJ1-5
TGTGCCACCCAGGAGGACAGCAATCAGCCCCAGCATTTT
CATQEDSNQPQHF
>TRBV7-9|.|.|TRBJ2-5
TGTGCCAGCAGCTTATTGGGCGGGGAGTACCAAGAGACCCAGTACTTC
CASSLLGGEYQETQYF
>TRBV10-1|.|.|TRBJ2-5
TGCGCCAGCAGTTCGATCGGACTCCTGGGAGTAGAGACCCAGTACTTC
CASSSIGLLGVETQYF
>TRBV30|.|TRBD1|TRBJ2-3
TGTGCCTGGGGGGAGACAGGGTATCGCACAGATACGCAGTATTTT
CAWGETGYRTDTQYF
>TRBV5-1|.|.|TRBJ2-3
TGCGCCACCACTACGGGACATACCGATACGCAGTATTTT
CATTTGHTDTQYF
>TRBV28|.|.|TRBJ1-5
TGTGCCAGCAGTTTAGAGCGGGCACCCCAGCATTTT
CASSLERAPQHF
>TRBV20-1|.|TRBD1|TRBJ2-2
TGCAGTGCTAATGACAGGGGGACGAACCCCGGGGAGCTGTTTTTT
CSANDRGTNPGELFF
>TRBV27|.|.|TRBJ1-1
TGTGCCAGCAGTTTAGAACCCTGGGGGGACACTGAAGCTTTCTTT
CASSLEPWGDTEAFF
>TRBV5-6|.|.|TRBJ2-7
TGTGCCAGCAGCTTGGACATCTACGAGCAGTACTTC
CASSLDIYEQYF
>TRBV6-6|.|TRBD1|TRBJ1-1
TGTGCCAGCAGTTCCGCACAGGGGATGAACACTGAAGCTTTCTTT
CASSSAQGMNTEAFF
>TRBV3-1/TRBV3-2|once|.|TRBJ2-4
TGTGCCAGCAGCCAAGATCCGCAGGGCAAAAACATTCAGTACTTC
CASSQDPQGKNIQYF
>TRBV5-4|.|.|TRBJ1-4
TGTGCCAGCAGCTTGAGTGGTGTGAACGGAGCAACTAATGAAAAACTGTTTTTT
CASSLSGVNGATNEKLFF
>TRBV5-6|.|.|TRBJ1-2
TGTGCCAGCAGCTTGGGTAGAGGAGTCGATGGCTACACCTTC
CASSLGRGVDGYTF
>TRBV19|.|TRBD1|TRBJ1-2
TGTGCCAGTAGTATAGTTGCGGACAGGCTTCTCTATGGCTACACCTTC
CASSIVADRLLYGYTF